These 11 T cell receptor beta chains were all obtained from the same sample, sequenced in a study of cytomegalovirus exposure and HLA in healthy donors. This table comes from immunoSEQ multiplex PCR, and its TCRdb copy is limited to in-frame clones, with some not included. The repertoire holds approximately 240,000 clones, 90% to 95% seen once, with about 0.95% in the top ten. Sequencing used PBMCs. The source of these receptors is a woman younger than 30 in good health and CMV-seronegative.

The V and J genes are TRBV5-1 and TRBJ2-7; 12 bases match TRBD2. The V segment lost 6 bases and the J segment 5 bases; nucleotides outside the gene matches: 3. The CDR3 spans 13 residues. Germline V CDR1 and CDR2: SGHRS, YFSETQ. The CDR3 spells CASTGLAGHEQYF. The CDR3 coding sequence is TGCGCCAGCACCGGACTAGCGGGGCACGAGCAGTACTTC.

The chain links TRBV4-1 to TRBJ2-7, with 8 bases lining up with TRBD1. J gave up 3 bases and V 2 bases, and 6 bases lay outside the gene matches. Per the germline V gene, CDR1 is MGHRA and CDR2 is YSYEKL. This CDR3 has 15 amino acids. The CDR3 region is CASSQLRTGSYEQYF. The CDR3 DNA reads as TGCGCCAGCAGCCAATTACGGACAGGGAGCTACGAGCAGTACTTC.

The rearrangement uses TRBV7-3 and TRBJ1-6; D is uncertain. Germline values: CDR1 SGHTA, CDR2 FQGTGA. Trimming took off 5 bases at V and 11 bases at J, with 13 bases between the two ends. The CDR3 length is 13 residues. The CDR3 here is CASSTDPGTPLHF. DNA of the CDR3: TGTGCCAGCAGCACCGACCCGGGGACACCCCTCCACTTT.

The chain carries TRBV19 and TRBJ1-1, with D tentatively TRBD1 (5 bases). The V gene's germline CDR1 is LNHDA and CDR2 SQIVND (reference sequence). V dropped 1 base and J dropped 1 base, with 16 bases sitting between them. CDR3 size: 17 residues. The CDR3, as DNA: TGTGCCAGTAGTATAGTGGGACTGCTATACCAGAACACTGAAGCTTTCTTT. Its protein product is CASSIVGLLYQNTEAFF.

V gene TRBV6-1 combines with J gene TRBJ2-3, with 12 bases identical to TRBD1. After removal of 8 bases from V and 9 bases from J, the junction contained 9 bases not matched to a gene. Germline CDR1 reads MNHNS; CDR2 reads SASEGT. The CDR3 loop spans 14 amino acids. CDR3 loop: CASAPGQGAGTQYF. As DNA, the CDR3 is TGTGCCAGCGCCCCGGGACAGGGGGCCGGGACGCAGTATTTT.

The chain employs TRBV9 and TRBJ1-3, with 7 bases matching TRBD1. The V gene end was trimmed by 4 bases and the J gene end by 7 bases; junction bases not matched to a gene: 11. The length of the CDR3 is 15 residues. CDR1 and CDR2 from the germline V gene are SGDLS and YYNGEE. CDR3 residues: CASSPSGDRVNTIYF. CDR3 sequence (DNA): TGTGCCAGCAGCCCCAGCGGAGACAGGGTTAACACCATATATTTT. The complete variable domain, with remaining parts taken from reference TRBV9 and TRBJ1-3, reads DSGVTQTPKHLITATGQRVTLRCSPRSGDLSVYWYQQSLDQGLQFLIQYYNGEERAKGNILERFSAQQFPDLHSELNLSSLELGDSALYFCASSPSGDRVNTIYFGEGSWLTVV.

This rearrangement joins TRBV27 to TRBJ1-1, with D possibly matching TRBD1 (5 bases). CDR1 is MNHEY and CDR2 is SMNVEV in the germline V gene (reference sequence). The V and J ends lost 3 bases and 3 bases respectively, with 14 bases between them. The CDR3 is 15 amino acids. CDR3: CASSFYRPPYTEAFF. In DNA form, the CDR3 reads TGTGCCAGCAGTTTTTACAGGCCCCCATACACTGAAGCTTTCTTT.

V and J are TRBV19 and TRBJ2-5; possible D gene TRBD1, 6 bases. This CDR3 comprises 12 residues. Germline V gives CDR1 LNHDA, CDR2 SQIVND (reference sequence). Trimming left V 6 bases short and J 5 bases short, with 10 bases between. Written as DNA, the CDR3 is TGTGCCAGTAGCTACCAGGGGGAGACCCAGTACTTC. Amino acids: CASSYQGETQYF.

This chain uses TRBV5-4 with TRBJ2-2; 7 positions match TRBD2. CDR3 length equals 15 residues. Germline assignment: CDR1 SGHNT and CDR2 YYREEE (reference sequence). V lost 4 bases to trimming and J lost 1 base; unmatched junction nucleotides: 4. The CDR3 protein is CASSAVAGNTGELFF. In DNA, the CDR3 is TGTGCCAGCAGCGCCGTAGCGGGGAACACCGGGGAGCTGTTTTTT.

The count of this clone is one. The chain carries TRBV9 and TRBJ2-2; maybe TRBD2 (7 bases). Germline CDR1 and CDR2: SGDLS and YYNGEE. Trimming left V 0 bases short and J 6 bases short, with 15 bases between. The CDR3 runs to 16 residues. This CDR3 reads CASSVGGGGMAGELFF. Here the CDR3 DNA reads TGTGCCAGCAGCGTAGGAGGGGGAGGGATGGCCGGGGAGCTGTTTTTT. The full variable domain, completed using reference TRBV9 and TRBJ2-2, is DSGVTQTPKHLITATGQRVTLRCSPRSGDLSVYWYQQSLDQGLQFLIQYYNGEERAKGNILERFSAQQFPDLHSELNLSSLELGDSALYFCASSVGGGGMAGELFFGEGSRLTVL.

A single count supports this clone. The chain has TRBV27 and TRBJ2-5, with no clear D. Germline V gives CDR1 MNHEY, CDR2 SMNVEV (reference sequence). V lost 8 bases to trimming and J lost 3 bases, with 4 bases between them. This CDR3 has 10 amino acids. The CDR3 nucleotides are TGTGCCAGCGGAGAAGAGACCCAGTACTTC. This gives the protein CASGEETQYF.